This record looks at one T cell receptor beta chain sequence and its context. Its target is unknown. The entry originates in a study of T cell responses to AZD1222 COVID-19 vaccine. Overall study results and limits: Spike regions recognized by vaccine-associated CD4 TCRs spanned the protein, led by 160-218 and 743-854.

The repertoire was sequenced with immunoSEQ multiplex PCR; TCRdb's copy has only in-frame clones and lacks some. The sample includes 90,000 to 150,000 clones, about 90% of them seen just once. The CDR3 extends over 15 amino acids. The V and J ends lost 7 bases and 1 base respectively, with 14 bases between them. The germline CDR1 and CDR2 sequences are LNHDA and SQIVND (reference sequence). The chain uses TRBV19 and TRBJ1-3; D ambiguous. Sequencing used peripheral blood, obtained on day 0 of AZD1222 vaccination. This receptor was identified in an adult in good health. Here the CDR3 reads CASTLLGNSGNTIYF. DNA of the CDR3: TGTGCCAGTACCCTCCTCGGGAATTCTGGAAACACCATATATTTT. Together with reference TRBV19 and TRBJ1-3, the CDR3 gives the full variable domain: DGGITQSPKYLFRKEGQNVTLSCEQNLNHDAMYWYRQDPGQGLRLIYYSQIVNDFQKGDIAEGYSVSREKKESFPLTVTSAQKNPTAFYLCASTLLGNSGNTIYFGEGSWLTVV.